One TCR beta chain is described in this entry. These data are taken from a study of blood T cell repertoires in COVID-19. Study context: COVID-19 samples collected from the United States, Italy and Spain covered acute and convalescent phases. PBMCs, B-cell-depleted T cells, or T cells were the source of the cDNA or gDNA that made up the material.

The trim removed 3 bases at V and 2 bases at J, leaving 11 bases unmatched. This CDR3 is 17 amino acids long. Germline V gene data show CDR1 as MNHEY and CDR2 as SMNVEV (reference sequence). In the original analysis: Researchers report that nucleated cell counts were estimated from reference gene primer amplification. Profiling relied on immunoSEQ multiplex PCR, and the TCRdb table lists in-frame clones only, not all of them. V and J calls and clone size are copied from that table; D and trimming were computed from the DNA. Of some 180,000 clones in the sample, roughly 90% were seen once. The sample comprised peripheral blood. The source is a man in his fifties with COVID-19, enrolled during active disease. This chain uses TRBV27 with TRBJ2-7; the match to TRBD2 covers 9 bases. For the CDR3, the DNA is TGTGCCAGCAGTTTTGGTCTGCGGACTAGCGATGCCTACGAGCAGTACTTC. Encoded protein: CASSFGLRTSDAYEQYF.